This T cell receptor beta chain is drawn from a study of blood T cells in healthy people across ages. Findings of the study overall: Unsorted PBMCs prevented conclusive naive versus antigen-experienced comparison. Long-lived and aged donors differed, with more naive CD4+ cells and higher diversity in the long-lived.

The CDR3 is 16 residues long. Germline V CDR1 and CDR2: LGHDT, YNNKEL (reference sequence). This clonotype was observed a few times. Its antigen is unidentified. Mismatch with germline at one junction end may stem from a read error. Combining a sample-barcoded 5' primer with a J-beta primer mix, a second PCR ran for roughly 7 to 12 cycles. MiXCR was run by TCRdb on the 5' RACE reads, yielding one entry per CDR3 protein. The sample lists 900,000 to 950,000 distinct CDR3 sequences; roughly 28% were seen once. This sample also appeared in a second study, on T cells of mothers and their children. As reported in that work: A few mothers and their six children, all healthy Caucasians, donated. Related mother-child pairs shared slightly more overlap than unrelated pairs, but the difference was non-significant.

The clonotype was recovered from a woman aged 40 to 49 in good health. V is TRBV3-1 and J is TRBJ1-2; D is perhaps TRBD1 (5 bases). Input material: blood. Here the CDR3 reads CAGSQDGAGTNYGYTF. CDR3 coding DNA: TGTGCCGGCAGCCAAGACGGGGCCGGTACTAACTATGGCTACACCTTC.